The next 13 T cell receptor beta chains were all read from a single sample in a study of T cell responses to AZD1222 COVID-19 vaccine. Data came from immunoSEQ multiplex PCR; TCRdb stores just in-frame clones and leaves some out. Of 120,000 to 150,000 clones listed, around 90% are singletons. Sequences were derived from peripheral blood, sampled on day 0 of MenACWY control vaccination. The receptors here all came from an adult in good health.

The chain has TRBV27 and TRBJ2-2, with 8 bases lining up with TRBD1. V was pared by 0 bases and J by 0 bases, with 6 bases of the junction left unmatched. The germline CDR1 and CDR2 sequences are MNHEY and SMNVEV (reference sequence). The CDR3 is made up of 18 amino acids. In nucleotides, the CDR3 is TGTGCCAGCAGTTTATCGCCCGGGACAGGTCCGAACACCGGGGAGCTGTTTTTT. Translation gives CASSLSPGTGPNTGELFF.

The chain recombines TRBV9 with TRBJ2-5; 8 bases align to TRBD2. The CDR3 has 15 amino acids. The V segment lost 7 bases and the J segment 2 bases; nucleotides outside the gene matches: 10. Germline CDR1 and CDR2: SGDLS and YYNGEE. The CDR3 reads CASAPEPGGQETQYF. The CDR3 nucleotides are TGTGCCAGCGCCCCTGAACCGGGGGGGCAAGAGACCCAGTACTTC.

Comments on this clone: No DNA is shown, since the ends of the CDR3 on it are uncertain; the CDR3 is the one TCRdb lists. CDR3 loop: CAWGTGARTNIF. The rearrangement joins TRBV30 to TRBJ1-2. Including both end residues, the CDR3 is 12 amino acids long. Germline loops: CDR1 GTSNPN, CDR2 SVGIG (reference sequence).

The rearrangement joins TRBV27 to TRBJ2-7, with D maybe TRBD2 (6 bases). The germline V gene has CDR1 MNHEY and CDR2 SMNVEV (reference sequence). The V gene lost 7 bases and the J gene lost 2 bases, with 9 bases spanning the gap. The CDR3 is 12 amino acids. The CDR3 nucleotides are TGTGCCAGCAATAGCGGTCCCTACGAGCAGTACTTC. Residues: CASNSGPYEQYF.

This clone showed up just a few times. The chain uses TRBV6-5 and TRBJ2-7, with 7 bases lining up with TRBD1. The CDR3 extends over 13 amino acids. The germline V gene has CDR1 MNHEY and CDR2 SVGAGI. J was trimmed by 3 bases and V by 6 bases; bases with no gene match: 5. The CDR3 is CASSLGQNYEQYF. The CDR3 DNA reads TGTGCCAGCAGCCTGGGACAGAACTACGAGCAGTACTTC.

This chain connects TRBV5-6 to TRBJ1-1; D is unclear. Germline V gene sequence: CDR1 SGHDT, CDR2 YYEEEE. V dropped 0 bases and J dropped 2 bases, with 11 bases sitting between them. CDR3 length equals 15 residues. The CDR3: CASSLAGRLNTEAFF. CDR3 sequence (DNA): TGTGCCAGCAGCTTGGCCGGCAGGCTTAACACTGAAGCTTTCTTT.

This clone turned up a few times. The chain joins TRBV7-3 to TRBJ2-1, with 10 nucleotides matching TRBD2. V gave up 6 bases and J gave up 7 bases; unmatched junction bases: 9. Germline V gives CDR1 SGHTA, CDR2 FQGTGA. The CDR3 runs to 15 residues. In nucleotides, the CDR3 is TGTGCCAGCAGTCTCCGAGCGGGAGGGCTGAATGAGCAGTTCTTC. Protein sequence: CASSLRAGGLNEQFF.

The rearrangement links TRBV4-2 to TRBJ2-7, with D perhaps TRBD2 (6 bases). The CDR3 contains 15 residues. Trimming pared 2 bases from V and 0 bases from J, leaving 11 bases between. Germline V gives CDR1 LGHNA, CDR2 YNFKEQ. CDR3 bases: TGTGCCAGCAGCCAATTCGCGGGGACCTCCTACGAGCAGTACTTC. This codes for CASSQFAGTSYEQYF.

J is TRBJ1-4 and V is TRBV6-1; unclear D gene. V lost 2 bases to trimming and J lost 7 bases, with 14 bases between them. CDR3 length: 15 residues. In germline, CDR1 is MNHNS, CDR2 SASEGT. DNA of the CDR3: TGTGCCAGCAGTGAAAGCCTGACCTCAACTGAAAAACTGTTTTTT. It specifies CASSESLTSTEKLFF.

The chain joins TRBV9 to TRBJ1-1; D remains unclear. The CDR3 runs to 16 residues. The germline V gene has CDR1 SGDLS and CDR2 YYNGEE. V lost 2 bases and J 0 bases, leaving 14 bases between the germline ends. CDR3 sequence: CASSVHPSFMNTEAFF. The CDR3 region has the DNA TGTGCCAGCAGCGTCCACCCTTCCTTTATGAACACTGAAGCTTTCTTT.

The chain employs TRBV20-1 and TRBJ2-1; D not resolved. This CDR3 comprises 11 residues. V lost 6 bases to trimming and J lost 14 bases, with 17 bases between them. In germline, CDR1 is DFQATT, CDR2 SNEGSKA (reference sequence). CDR3 in DNA: TGCAGTGCGACCCTTGGTGCCAGAGAGTTCTTC. Its protein product is CSATLGAREFF.

This clone came up a few times. The J gene is TRBJ1-5, the V gene TRBV18, with a possible D match to TRBD1 (5 bases). Trimming stripped 6 bases from V and 3 bases from J, with 9 bases between. CDR1 KGHSH and CDR2 LQKENI come from the germline V gene. The CDR3 totals 13 residues. This chain's CDR3 is CASSAGINQPQHF. The CDR3, as DNA: TGTGCCAGCTCCGCAGGGATCAATCAGCCCCAGCATTTT. The entire variable domain, with the rest obtained from reference TRBV18 and TRBJ1-5, is as follows: NAGVMQNPRHLVRRRGQEARLRCSPMKGHSHVYWYRQLPEEGLKFMVYLQKENIIDESGMPKERFSAEFPKEGPSILRIQQVVRGDSAAYFCASSAGINQPQHFGDGTRLSIL.

This clone was counted once. An end of the junction differs from the germline gene, which may be a read error. This sequence joins TRBV7-7 and TRBJ2-2; 10 nucleotides line up with TRBD1. Germline V gene lookup returns CDR1 SSHAT and CDR2 FNYEAQ (reference sequence). The CDR3 extends over 16 amino acids. The CDR3 DNA follows: TGTGCTAGCAGCCTGACAGGGGGCGCGAACACCGGGGAGCTGTTTTTT. As protein: CASSLTGGANTGELFF.